This TCR beta chain was retrieved from a study of blood T cells in healthy people across ages (dated by TCRdb to between 2014 and 2017). The study in broad terms: In model experiments, template switching captured about one uniquely barcoded TCR beta cDNA molecule for every two T cells. To track age-related changes in TCR beta repertoire diversity, the study relied on deep sequencing normalized with unique cDNA molecular identifiers. The study analyzed two additional independent replicas of 1 million unique cDNA reads from the same blood draw for two donors, one aged 18 to 29 and one aged 80 or older. Donors were grouped into four age groups: young (average roughly 17 years), middle-aged (roughly 40), aged (62) and long-lived (roughly 80). Overall study outcomes, separate from this receptor: Observed TCR beta diversity correlated strongly with the percentage of naive T cells measured by flow cytometry. Compared with the aged group, more naive CD4+ T cells, fewer expanded clones and increased TCR diversity were shown by the long-lived group, suggesting age selection. Because donor CMV infection status was unknown, age-related changes in expanded clonotypes were potentially confounded. Since profiling was done on bulk unsorted PBMCs, naive and antigen-experienced compartments could not be conclusively compared. Estimates of total diversity from one million sequenced T cells were regarded as lower bounds and underestimates. As age increased, observed TCR beta diversity per million T cells dropped in a roughly linear way, and a significant reduction was already evident by age 40.

Trimming takes 4 bases off V and 0 bases off J; junction bases not matched to a gene: 10. The CDR3 covers 17 residues, taking in both the cysteine and the phenylalanine. CDR3 DNA only is kept here, 51 bases in frame from base 1. For CDR1 and CDR2, the germline V gene lists SGDLS and YYNGEE. Systemically healthy Caucasian individuals from Russia, roughly 40 in total and aged about 6 to 95 years, were included as donors. Each donor gave about 9.2 milliliters of peripheral blood, drawn into EDTA-treated Vacutainer tubes. Ficoll-Paque density-gradient centrifugation was used to isolate PBMCs, with at least 6 million per sample. Total RNA was extracted from PBMCs with Trizol reagent, with at least 5.5 micrograms obtained per sample. For every donor, an aliquot of PBMCs went through flow cytometry to measure the percentages of naive CD45RAhigh/CD27high T cells. Of note for this clonotype: Its recognized antigen is unknown. Per-base qualities were not stored, and no clone one base away is much larger.

Preparation of the library involved 5' RACE. The sequencing machine was an Illumina HiSeq 2500. The second PCR ran for about 6 to 11 cycles and used a J-beta primer mix along with a sample-barcoded 5' primer. A unique molecular identifier was introduced onto each TCR beta cDNA molecule by a template-switch 5' adaptor carrying 12 random nucleotides. Each sample yielded at least 2.5 million CDR3-containing paired-end reads. All of the RNA was converted into first-strand cDNA using the Mint cDNA synthesis kit, with a TRBC-specific oligonucleotide serving as the primer. After uracil-DNA glycosylase treatment, a first 18-cycle PCR used universal primers M1SS and BC2_uni_R on all cDNA. The paper's data handling went like this. Normalization of each sample was performed by random selection of 1 million high-quality reads, each carrying a distinct molecular identifier. Reads sharing molecular identifiers were discarded rather than binned into consensus sequences. MiTCR, set to a Q25 quality threshold and the strictest error-elimination algorithm, was used for CDR3 identification, clonotype clustering and error correction. A nonparametric unseen species model using Euler transformation provided a lower-bound estimate of total TCR beta diversity. TCRdb trimmed the raw reads at Q25, called clones with MiXCR and kept productive beta chains. Under each unique CDR3 protein, matching rows form one entry showing the most common genes and DNA. TCRdb's processing, not the study's, gives the V and J calls here. This sample holds 750,000 to 1,000,000 distinct CDR3 sequences; approximately 32% were observed only once. Together, the top ten hold roughly 10% of the sample.

The sample also formed part of further work on T cells of mothers and their children. Taken from the second paper: Nine systemically healthy Caucasian individuals, comprising three mothers and their six children, were included as donors. cDNA synthesis consumed the entire amount of extracted RNA, loaded at around 1.5 ug RNA in each 15 ul reaction. In the second PCR, the M1S primer added sample barcodes and 2-4 random nucleotides. More than 8 million TCR beta CDR3 reads were obtained from each mother, and about 3 million reads were obtained from each child. Thymic selection shapes the output of TCR recombination in a similar way in related and unrelated pairs, and inherited differences have a minor effect. Normalized repertoire overlap in related mother-child pairs was always slightly higher than in unrelated mother-child pairs, but the difference was never significant. No persistent microchimeric T cell clones were found, with a detection sensitivity of approximately 100 clones per million clonotypes. In the study, deep NGS was used to compare the TCR beta repertoires of mothers and children, and features distinguishing related mother-child pairs from unrelated individuals were sought. On average, the children were approximately 11 +/- 4 years old, while the mothers were approximately 40 +/- 4 years old. After adapter ligation with NEBNext reagents, the libraries were sequenced on Illumina HiSeq 2000 with 100+100 nt paired-end reads. To prevent cross-contamination, the mother and child libraries were prepared a month apart and were sequenced in separate runs. For each donor, between about 450,000 and 2,300,000 distinct TCR beta clonotypes were identified. Naive TCR beta clonotypes were estimated from low-frequency clonotypes matched to each donor's FACS-determined naive share, without sorting.

Sequenced material: blood. The source of this sequence is a woman between 40 and 50 years old in good health. The chain links TRBV9 with TRBJ1-3, with 7 middle bases fitting TRBD1. The CDR3: CASSYPRGASSGNTIYF. The bases read TGTGCCAGCAGCTATCCCAGGGGGGCCAGCTCTGGAAACACCATATATTTT. Joined to the reference TRBV9 and TRBJ1-3 proteins, this CDR3 gives the full variable domain: DSGVTQTPKHLITATGQRVTLRCSPRSGDLSVYWYQQSLDQGLQFLIQYYNGEERAKGNILERFSAQQFPDLHSELNLSSLELGDSALYFCASSYPRGASSGNTIYFGEGSWLTVV.